The present T cell receptor (beta chain) was sequenced within a study of neurological immune-mediated disorders. This clonotype was seen at least ten times. Its cognate antigen is unknown. Unmatched junction bases numbered 6, after V lost 0 bases and J lost 6 bases. The CDR3 covers 16 residues. Per germline, CDR1 SGDLS and CDR2 YYNGEE. Findings and limits, study-wide: Phylogenetic grouping put 18 of 34 multiple sclerosis patients' repertoires into one related-CDR3 cluster, a possible signature. The study found no CDR3 amino acid sequences shared by expanded clones across subjects, suggesting private repertoires in all groups. Multiple sclerosis was found to have the least TCR clonal expansion, below healthy controls, and HTLV-1-associated myelopathy the most.

Each CDR3 protein is one row after TCRdb ran MiXCR on the 5' RACE reads. Here the sample spans about 33,000 distinct CDR3 sequences, 1.5% being singletons. Unsorted libraries came from 2 million PBMCs stored at -80 °C. This chain links TRBV9 with TRBJ2-2; 9 bases are a match to TRBD2. The sequenced sample consisted of PBMCs. The sequence derives from a woman aged 25-40 years with multiple sclerosis. The CDR3 DNA reads as TGTGCCAGCAGCGTAGGAGCGGGGGGTTGGTCCGGGGAGCTGTTTTTT. Translating gives CASSVGAGGWSGELFF.